This TCR beta chain came from a study of blood T cell repertoires in COVID-19. In the study overall: The analysed material was cDNA or gDNA that came from T cells, B-cell-depleted T cells, or PBMCs.

Assay: immunoSEQ multiplex PCR; the TCRdb copy retains only in-frame clones and omits some. This sample carries more than 300,000 clones, roughly 89% of them seen once, and the ten largest clones take more than 3%. This clone was found once. The germline V gene encodes CDR1 MDHEN and CDR2 SYDVKM. V shed 6 bases and J 6 bases; nucleotides not matched to a gene: 2. The CDR3 consists of 12 residues. The chain employs TRBV28 and TRBJ2-1; 7 positions match TRBD2. This sequence was found in a woman between 18 and 29 years old who had recovered from COVID-19. Sequencing was done on a sample of peripheral blood. The CDR3 loop reads CASSSSGNEQFF. The DNA of the CDR3 is TGTGCCAGCAGCTCTAGCGGCAATGAGCAGTTCTTC. The full variable domain, in which reference TRBV28 and TRBJ2-1 provide the parts outside the CDR3, is DVKVTQSSRYLVKRTGEKVFLECVQDMDHENMFWYRQDPGLGLRLIYFSYDVKMKEKGDIPEGYSVSREKKERFSLILESASTNQTSMYLCASSSSGNEQFFGPGTRLTVL.